This TCR beta chain appears in the sequencing data of a study of blood T cell repertoires in COVID-19. Looking at the study overall: Samples of COVID-19 (acute and convalescent) were obtained from the United States, Italy and Spain. T cells, B-cell-depleted T cells, or PBMCs supplied cDNA or gDNA.

With 4 bases clipped from V and 1 base from J, the junction kept 3 bases outside the gene matches. Germline V CDR1 and CDR2: SGHKS, YYEKEE (reference sequence). This CDR3 contains 14 residues. In the authors' workflow: Quantification of nucleated cells was approximated via reference gene primer amplification. Data came from immunoSEQ multiplex PCR; TCRdb stores just in-frame clones and leaves some out. For V, J and clone size, that table is used; D and trimming come from the DNA. In the table there are about 130,000 clones, more than 75% of which are singletons. The specimen sequenced was peripheral blood. The gene calls are TRBV5-5 and TRBJ1-1; 8 bases match TRBD1. This TCR was recovered from a woman between 50 and 59 years old who had recovered from COVID-19. The CDR3 DNA reads as TGTGCCAGCAGCCCGACAGGGGCGAACACTGAAGCTTTCTTT. This encodes CASSPTGANTEAFF.